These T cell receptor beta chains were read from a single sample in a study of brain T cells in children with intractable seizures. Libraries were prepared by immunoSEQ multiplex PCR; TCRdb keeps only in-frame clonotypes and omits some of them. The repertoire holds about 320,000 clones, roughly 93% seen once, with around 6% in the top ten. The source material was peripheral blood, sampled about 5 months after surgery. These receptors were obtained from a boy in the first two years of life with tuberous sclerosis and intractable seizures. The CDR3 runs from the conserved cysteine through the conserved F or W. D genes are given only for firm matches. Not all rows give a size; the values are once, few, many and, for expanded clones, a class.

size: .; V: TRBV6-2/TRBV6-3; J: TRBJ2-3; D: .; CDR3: CASSYRGGTTDTQYF; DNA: TGTGCCAGCAGTTACAGGGGGGGAACCACAGATACGCAGTATTTT
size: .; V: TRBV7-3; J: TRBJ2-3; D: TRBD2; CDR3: CASSPGGLGGTDTQYF; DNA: TGTGCCAGCAGCCCCGGGGGACTAGGAGGCACAGATACGCAGTATTTT
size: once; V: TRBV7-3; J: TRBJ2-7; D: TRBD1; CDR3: CASSWIGTAVEQYF; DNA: TGTGCCAGCAGCTGGATCGGGACAGCCGTCGAGCAGTACTTC
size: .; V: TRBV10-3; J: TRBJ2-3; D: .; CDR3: CAIRDQLAPDTQYF; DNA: TGTGCCATCAGGGATCAACTAGCTCCAGATACGCAGTATTTT
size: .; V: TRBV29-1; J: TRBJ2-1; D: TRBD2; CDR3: CSVELAGSWNEQFF; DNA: TGCAGCGTTGAATTAGCGGGAAGTTGGAATGAGCAGTTCTTC
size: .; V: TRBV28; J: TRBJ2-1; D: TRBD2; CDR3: CASSFSGRTSYNEQFF; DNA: TGTGCCAGCAGTTTCTCCGGGAGGACCTCCTACAATGAGCAGTTCTTC
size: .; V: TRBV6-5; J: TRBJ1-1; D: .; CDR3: CASSEGVDTEAFF; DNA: TGTGCCTCTTCCGAGGGGGTAGACACTGAAGCTTTCTTT
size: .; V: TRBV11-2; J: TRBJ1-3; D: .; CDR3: CASRALGNTIYF; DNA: TGTGCCAGCCGGGCCCTAGGAAACACCATATATTTT
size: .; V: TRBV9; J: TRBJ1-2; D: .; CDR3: CASSVDLQALPAGYTF; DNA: TGTGCCAGCAGCGTAGATCTCCAGGCCCTTCCAGCCGGCTACACCTTC
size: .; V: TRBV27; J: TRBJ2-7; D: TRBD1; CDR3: CASSAGTGGGYEQYF; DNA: TGTGCCAGCTCAGCCGGGACAGGGGGCGGCTACGAGCAGTACTTC
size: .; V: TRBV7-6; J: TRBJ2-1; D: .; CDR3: CASSLDSGSYFYNEQFF; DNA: TGTGCCAGCAGCTTAGATTCCGGGTCCTACTTCTACAATGAGCAGTTCTTC
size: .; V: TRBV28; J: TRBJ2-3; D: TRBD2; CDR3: CASSSGVTDTQYF; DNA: TGTGCCAGCAGCAGCGGGGTTACAGATACGCAGTATTTT